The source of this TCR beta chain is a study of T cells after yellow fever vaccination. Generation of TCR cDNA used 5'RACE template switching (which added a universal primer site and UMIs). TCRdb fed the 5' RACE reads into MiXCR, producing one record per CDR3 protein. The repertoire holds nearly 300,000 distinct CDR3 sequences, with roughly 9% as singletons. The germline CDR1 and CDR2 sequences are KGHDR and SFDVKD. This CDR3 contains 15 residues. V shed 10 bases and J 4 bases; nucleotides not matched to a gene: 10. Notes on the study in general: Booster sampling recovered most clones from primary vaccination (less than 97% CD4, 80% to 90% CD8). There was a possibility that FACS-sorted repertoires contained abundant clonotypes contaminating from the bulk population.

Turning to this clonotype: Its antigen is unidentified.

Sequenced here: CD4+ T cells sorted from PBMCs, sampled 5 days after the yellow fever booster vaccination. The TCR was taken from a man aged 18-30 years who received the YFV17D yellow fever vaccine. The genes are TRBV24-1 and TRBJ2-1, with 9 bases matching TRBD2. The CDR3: CATSTLAGSYNEQFF. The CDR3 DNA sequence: TGTGCCACTTCCACCCTAGCGGGGTCTTACAATGAGCAGTTCTTC.